This T cell receptor (beta chain) was recorded in a study of T cells expressing NK-cell markers. Whole-study context: The study drew TCR beta repertoires from sorted CD3+CD56+NKG2C+, CD3+CD56+NKG2C- and CD3+CD56-NKG2C+ T cells.

Reanalyzing the 5' RACE reads, TCRdb keeps one entry per CDR3 protein, without DNA. The specimen's table records 150,000 to 160,000 distinct CDR3 sequences. The CDR3 is made up of 15 amino acids. CDR1 is SGHAT, CDR2 FQNNGV, per germline. The source of this sequence is a woman aged 45-65 years in good health. This sequence joins TRBV11-2 and TRBJ2-2. Sequences were obtained from blood T cells: a sorted CD56 or NKG2C T cell subset, CD4+ or CD8+ T cells, or bulk PBMC T cells (not recorded which). The CDR3 here is CASSPVAGDTGELFF. Full variable domain (missing parts from reference TRBV11-2 and TRBJ2-2): EAGVAQSPRYKIIEKRQSVAFWCNPISGHATLYWYQQILGQGPKLLIQFQNNGVVDDSQLPKDRFSAERLKGVDSTLKIQPAKLEDSAVYLCASSPVAGDTGELFFGEGSRLTVL.